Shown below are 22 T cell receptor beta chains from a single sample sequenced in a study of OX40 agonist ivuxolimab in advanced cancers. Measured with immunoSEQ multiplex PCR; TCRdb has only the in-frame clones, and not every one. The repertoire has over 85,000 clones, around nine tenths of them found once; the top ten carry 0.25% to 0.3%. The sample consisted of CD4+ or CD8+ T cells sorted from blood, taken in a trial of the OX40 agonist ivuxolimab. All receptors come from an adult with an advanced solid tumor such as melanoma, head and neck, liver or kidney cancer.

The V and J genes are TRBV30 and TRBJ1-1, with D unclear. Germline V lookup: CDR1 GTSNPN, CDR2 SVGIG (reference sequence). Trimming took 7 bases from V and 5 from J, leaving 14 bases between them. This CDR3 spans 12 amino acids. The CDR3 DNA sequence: TGTGCCTTCGGAGTCTGGGGAACTGAAGCTTTCTTT. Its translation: CAFGVWGTEAFF.

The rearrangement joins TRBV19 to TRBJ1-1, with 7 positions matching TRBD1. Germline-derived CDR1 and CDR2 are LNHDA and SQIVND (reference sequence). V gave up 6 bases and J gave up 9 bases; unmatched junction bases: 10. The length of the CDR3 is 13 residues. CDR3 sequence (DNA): TGTGCCAGTAGCCAACTGACAGGGTGGCAAGCTTTCTTT. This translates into CASSQLTGWQAFF.

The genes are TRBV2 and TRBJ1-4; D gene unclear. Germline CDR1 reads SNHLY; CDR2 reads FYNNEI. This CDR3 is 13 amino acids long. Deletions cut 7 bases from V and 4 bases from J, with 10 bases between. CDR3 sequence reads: CASKGRLNEKLFF. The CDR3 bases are TGTGCCAGCAAGGGCAGACTTAATGAAAAACTGTTTTTT.

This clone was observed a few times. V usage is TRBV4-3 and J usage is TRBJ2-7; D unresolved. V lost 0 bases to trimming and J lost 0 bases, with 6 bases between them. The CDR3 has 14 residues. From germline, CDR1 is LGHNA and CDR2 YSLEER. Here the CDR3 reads CASSQDRYSYEQYF. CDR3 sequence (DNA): TGCGCCAGCAGCCAAGACAGGTACTCCTACGAGCAGTACTTC.

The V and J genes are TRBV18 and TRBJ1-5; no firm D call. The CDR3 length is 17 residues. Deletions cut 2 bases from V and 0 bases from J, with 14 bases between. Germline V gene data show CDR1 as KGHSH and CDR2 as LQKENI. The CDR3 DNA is TGTGCCAGCTCACCAACTAAAGGAGTAAATAGCAATCAGCCCCAGCATTTT. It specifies CASSPTKGVNSNQPQHF.

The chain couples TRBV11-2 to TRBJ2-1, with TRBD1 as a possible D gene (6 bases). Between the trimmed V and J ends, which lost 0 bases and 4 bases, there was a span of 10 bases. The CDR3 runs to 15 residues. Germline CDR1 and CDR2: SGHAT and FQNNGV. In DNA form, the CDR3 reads TGTGCCAGCAGCTTAGAAGCACAGGGTTACAATGAGCAGTTCTTC. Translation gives CASSLEAQGYNEQFF.

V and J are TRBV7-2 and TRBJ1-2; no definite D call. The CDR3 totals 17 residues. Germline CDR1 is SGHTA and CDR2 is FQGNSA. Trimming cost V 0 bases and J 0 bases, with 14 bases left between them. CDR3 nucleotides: TGTGCCAGCAGCTTAGCGGCCAGCCGCAGTACTAACTATGGCTACACCTTC. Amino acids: CASSLAASRSTNYGYTF.

The CDR3 spells CASSLNPRGSYNEQFF. CDR3 in DNA: TGTGCCAGCAGCCTCAATCCTAGAGGCTCCTACAATGAGCAGTTCTTC. The chain employs TRBV9 and TRBJ2-1; no definite D call. V was clipped by 4 bases and J by 0 bases, with 14 bases between them. The CDR3 has 16 amino acids. From germline, CDR1 is SGDLS and CDR2 YYNGEE.

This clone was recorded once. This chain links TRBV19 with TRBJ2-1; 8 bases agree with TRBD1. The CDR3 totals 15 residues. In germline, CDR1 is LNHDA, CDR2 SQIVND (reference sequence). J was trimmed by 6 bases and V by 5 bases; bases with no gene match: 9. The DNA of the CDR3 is TGTGCCAGTAGTTCCGGACAGGGATGGGGCAATGAGCAGTTCTTC. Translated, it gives CASSSGQGWGNEQFF. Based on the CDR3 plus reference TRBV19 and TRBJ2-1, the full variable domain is DGGITQSPKYLFRKEGQNVTLSCEQNLNHDAMYWYRQDPGQGLRLIYYSQIVNDFQKGDIAEGYSVSREKKESFPLTVTSAQKNPTAFYLCASSSGQGWGNEQFFGPGTRLTVL.

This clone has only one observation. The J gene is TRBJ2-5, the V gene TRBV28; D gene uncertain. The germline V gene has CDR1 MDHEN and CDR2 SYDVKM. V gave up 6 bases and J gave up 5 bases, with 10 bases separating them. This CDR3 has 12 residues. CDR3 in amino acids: CASSVFGETQYF. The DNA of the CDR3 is TGTGCCAGCAGCGTGTTTGGCGAGACCCAGTACTTC.

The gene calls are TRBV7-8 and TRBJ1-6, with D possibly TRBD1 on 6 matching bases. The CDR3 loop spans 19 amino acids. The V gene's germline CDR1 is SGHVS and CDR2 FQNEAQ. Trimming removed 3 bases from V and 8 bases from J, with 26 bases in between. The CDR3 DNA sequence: TGTGCCAGCAGCTTTTTGAGTCTCGGTGGGGGCTTTGCGTATTCACCCCTCCACTTT. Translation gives CASSFLSLGGGFAYSPLHF.

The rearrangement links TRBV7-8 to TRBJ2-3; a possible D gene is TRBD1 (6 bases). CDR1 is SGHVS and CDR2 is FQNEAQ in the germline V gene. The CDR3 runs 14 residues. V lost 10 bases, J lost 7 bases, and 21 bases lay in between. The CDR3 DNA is TGTGCCACGATTGGACAGAACATAATCAATACGCAGTATTTT. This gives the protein CATIGQNIINTQYF.

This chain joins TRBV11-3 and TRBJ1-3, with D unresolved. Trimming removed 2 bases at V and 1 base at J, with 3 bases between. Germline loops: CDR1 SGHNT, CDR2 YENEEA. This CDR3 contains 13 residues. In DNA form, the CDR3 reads TGTGCCAGCAGCTTACAATCTGGAAACACCATATATTTT. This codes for CASSLQSGNTIYF.

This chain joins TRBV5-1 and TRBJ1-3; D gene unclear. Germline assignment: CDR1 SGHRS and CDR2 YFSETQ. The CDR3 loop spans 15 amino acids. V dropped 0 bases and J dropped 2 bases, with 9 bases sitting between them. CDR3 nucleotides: TGCGCCAGCAGCTTGGTAGCACAGCCTGGAAACACCATATATTTT. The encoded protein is CASSLVAQPGNTIYF.

The DNA of the CDR3 is TGCGCCAGCAGCCCCTTCCACCTAGCGGAGGCCACAGATACGCAGTATTTT. This encodes CASSPFHLAEATDTQYF. This chain connects TRBV5-1 to TRBJ2-3; 7 nucleotides match TRBD2. The CDR3 covers 17 residues. V lost 4 bases to trimming and J lost 2 bases; unmatched junction nucleotides: 13. CDR1 and CDR2 (germline): SGHRS, YFSETQ.

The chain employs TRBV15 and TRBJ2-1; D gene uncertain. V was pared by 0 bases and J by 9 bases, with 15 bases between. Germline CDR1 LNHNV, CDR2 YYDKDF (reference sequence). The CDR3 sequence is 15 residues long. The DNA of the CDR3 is TGTGCCACCAGCAGAGATAGACCTCTCCAAGGTGAGCAGTTCTTC. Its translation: CATSRDRPLQGEQFF.

This CDR3 is CASSTAPGVANEQFF. CDR3 in DNA: TGTGCCAGCTCAACCGCTCCAGGGGTGGCAAATGAGCAGTTCTTC. The rearrangement links TRBV18 to TRBJ2-1; maybe TRBD1 (6 bases). The V gene's germline CDR1 is KGHSH and CDR2 LQKENI. CDR3 size: 15 residues. Trimming shortened V by 5 bases and J by 7 bases, and 18 bases separated the two germline ends. Together with reference TRBV18 and TRBJ2-1, the CDR3 gives the full variable domain: NAGVMQNPRHLVRRRGQEARLRCSPMKGHSHVYWYRQLPEEGLKFMVYLQKENIIDESGMPKERFSAEFPKEGPSILRIQQVVRGDSAAYFCASSTAPGVANEQFFGPGTRLTVL.

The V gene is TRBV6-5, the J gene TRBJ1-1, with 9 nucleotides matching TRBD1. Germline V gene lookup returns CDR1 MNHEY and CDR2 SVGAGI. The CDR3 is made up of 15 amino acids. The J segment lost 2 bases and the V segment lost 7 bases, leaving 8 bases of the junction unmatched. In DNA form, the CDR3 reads TGTGCCAGCACCTTACAGGGGGCCCTTAACACTGAAGCTTTCTTT. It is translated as CASTLQGALNTEAFF.

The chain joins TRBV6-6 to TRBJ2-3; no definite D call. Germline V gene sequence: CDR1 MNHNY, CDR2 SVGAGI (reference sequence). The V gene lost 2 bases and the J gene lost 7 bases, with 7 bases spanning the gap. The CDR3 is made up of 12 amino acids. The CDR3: CASSYDWHTQYF. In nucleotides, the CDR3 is TGTGCCAGCAGTTACGATTGGCATACGCAGTATTTT.

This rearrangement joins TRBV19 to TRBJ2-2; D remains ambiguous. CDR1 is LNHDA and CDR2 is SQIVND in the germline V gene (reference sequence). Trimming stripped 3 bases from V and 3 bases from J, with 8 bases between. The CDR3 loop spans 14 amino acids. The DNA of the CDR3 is TGTGCCAGTAGTATTTTTGCAGACACCGGGGAGCTGTTTTTT. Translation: CASSIFADTGELFF.

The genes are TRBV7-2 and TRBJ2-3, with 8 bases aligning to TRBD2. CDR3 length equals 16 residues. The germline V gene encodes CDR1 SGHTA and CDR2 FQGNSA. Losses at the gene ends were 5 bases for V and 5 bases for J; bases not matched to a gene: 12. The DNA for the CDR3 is TGTGCCAGCAGCCCCATCCGGCGGGGGGCCGGAGATACGCAGTATTTT. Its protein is CASSPIRRGAGDTQYF.

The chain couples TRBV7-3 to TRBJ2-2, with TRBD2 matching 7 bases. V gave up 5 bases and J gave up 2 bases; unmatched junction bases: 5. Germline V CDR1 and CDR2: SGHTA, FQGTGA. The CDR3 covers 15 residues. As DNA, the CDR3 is TGTGCCAGCAGCCACAAAGCGGGAAACACCGGGGAGCTGTTTTTT. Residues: CASSHKAGNTGELFF.